These T cell receptor beta chains were read from a single sample in a study of blood T cell repertoires in COVID-19. This table comes from immunoSEQ multiplex PCR, and its TCRdb copy is limited to in-frame clones, with some not included. Among under 300,000 clones listed, roughly 90% were seen once. Sequenced input: peripheral blood. These receptors were taken from a woman aged 40-49 years who had recovered from COVID-19. The CDR3 runs from the conserved cysteine through the conserved F or W. The D gene is left open where the match is weak. For some rows the clone size is stated as once, few or many, or as a class when expanded; others skip it.

>TRBJ1-1|-|TRBV11-2|-
TGTGCCAGCAGCTGGGGACAATACACTGAAGCTTTCTTT
CASSWGQYTEAFF
>TRBJ1-1|-|TRBV4-1|-
TGCGCCAGCAGCCAAGATGCCCAACCCCCTATGAACACTGAAGCTTTCTTT
CASSQDAQPPMNTEAFF
>TRBJ2-3|-|TRBV19|TRBD2
TGTGCCAGTAGTGTACTACTAGCGGGGGGGGCAGATACGCAGTATTTT
CASSVLLAGGADTQYF
>TRBJ2-1|-|TRBV30|-
TGTGCCTTACAAATAAGCGGTTTCTACAATGAGCAGTTCTTC
CALQISGFYNEQFF
>TRBJ1-2|-|TRBV27|-
TGTGCCAGCAGGGGGCCGGACTATGGCTACACCTTC
CASRGPDYGYTF
>TRBJ2-3|-|TRBV9|TRBD2
TGTGCCAGCAGCGTAGGGAATAGCGGGAGCACAGATACGCAGTATTTT
CASSVGNSGSTDTQYF
>TRBJ2-7|-|TRBV5-1|-
TGCGCCAGCAGTTCCCTCCAGGGTTACGAGCAGTACTTC
CASSSLQGYEQYF
>TRBJ2-3|-|TRBV2|-
TGTGCCAGCAGTGACTATCGGGAGTCCCTCTCAGATACGCAGTATTTT
CASSDYRESLSDTQYF
>TRBJ2-3|-|TRBV11-3|TRBD2
TGTGCCAGCAGCCCTAGACTAGCGGGAGCAGCAGATACGCAGTATTTT
CASSPRLAGAADTQYF
>TRBJ2-7|-|TRBV5-6|-
TGTGCCAGCAGCTTGTCCACCTACGAGCAGTACTTC
CASSLSTYEQYF
>TRBJ2-7|-|TRBV14|-
TGTGCCAGCAGCCAAGACCCCCCGGCGGGACTCCCCGGCTCCTACGAGCAGTACTTC
CASSQDPPAGLPGSYEQYF
>TRBJ1-5|-|TRBV12-5|TRBD1
TGTGCTAGTGGTTTGCTCACGACAGGGGGCGACCTCAATCAGCCCCAGCATTTT
CASGLLTTGGDLNQPQHF
>TRBJ1-2|-|TRBV20-1|-
TGCAGTGCTAGTTGGCTCCCAACTCCGTCGGGTGGCTACACCTTC
CSASWLPTPSGGYTF
>TRBJ1-3|-|TRBV28|-
TGTGCCAGCAGTTTACGGGGGACTGGAAACACCATATATTTT
CASSLRGTGNTIYF
>TRBJ2-7|-|TRBV2|-
TGTGCCAGCAGAGGATTCAGGGGTAGGCGTTCCTACGAGCAGTACTTC
CASRGFRGRRSYEQYF
>TRBJ2-7|-|TRBV4-1|-
TGCGCCAGCAGCCCTTGGGAGAGTGGTGAGCAGTACTTC
CASSPWESGEQYF
>TRBJ2-7|once|TRBV19|TRBD1
TGTGCCAGTAGTCCGGGGACAGGGGGCGAGCAGTACTTC
CASSPGTGGEQYF
>TRBJ2-4|-|TRBV9|-
TGTGCCAGCAGCGTAGAAGCAGCGCCGCCTTTCAAAAACATTCAGTACTTC
CASSVEAAPPFKNIQYF
>TRBJ2-1|-|TRBV5-4|TRBD2
TGTGCCAGCAGCTTAAGGACTAGCGGGGTAGATGAGCAGTTCTTC
CASSLRTSGVDEQFF
>TRBJ2-5|-|TRBV19|-
TGTGCCAGTAGTATTGGGGGCAGAGGGGAGACCCAGTACTTC
CASSIGGRGETQYF
>TRBJ1-1|-|TRBV5-6|TRBD1
TGTGCCAGCAGCTTCCCCCTGACAGGGACGGTGAACACTGAAGCTTTCTTT
CASSFPLTGTVNTEAFF
>TRBJ1-4|-|TRBV7-2|-
TGTGCCAGCAGCTTAGTTGGCACGGGGGAAAAACTGTTTTTT
CASSLVGTGEKLFF
>TRBJ2-3|-|TRBV7-8|TRBD2
TGTGCCAGCAGCCAATCTCCGGGACTAGCGGGGACAGATACGCAGTATTTT
CASSQSPGLAGTDTQYF
>TRBJ2-1|-|TRBV18|TRBD2
TGTGCCAGCTCACCGAGACTAGCGGGGGAGGGAGAGCAGTTCTTC
CASSPRLAGEGEQFF
>TRBJ2-1|-|TRBV6-6|-
TGTGCCAGCAGTTACACCGACAGGTATGAGCAGTTCTTC
CASSYTDRYEQFF